A single sample is the source of the 13 T cell receptor beta chains below, sequenced in a study of CD8+CD57+ T cells in acquired aplastic anemia listed by TCRdb under 2018. Sequenced on an Illumina HiSeq 2000. TCR beta VDJ combination and CDR3 sequence profiling used genomic DNA as the template. The public reads were reprocessed in TCRdb via fastp at Q25 and MiXCR, keeping in-frame beta chains. All rows with the same CDR3 protein become a single entry with the most common DNA and genes. Within this sample are roughly 98,000 distinct CDR3 sequences, with around two thirds of them counted one time only. The ten most abundant clones make up roughly two thirds of the sample. Patients chosen for sequencing had shown expansion of CD8+CD57+ cells by flow cytometry. Sequenced: sorted CD4+, CD8+, or CD8+CD57+ T cells (not recorded which) from PBMCs. The receptor source for this set is a human donor with aplastic anemia.

The rearrangement joins TRBV7-9 to TRBJ1-1; 8 bases align to TRBD1. In germline, CDR1 is SEHNR, CDR2 FQNEAQ (reference sequence). After removal of 3 bases from V and 8 bases from J, the junction contained 5 bases not matched to a gene. This CDR3 comprises 13 residues. CDR3: CASSFGTGLEAFF. The CDR3 DNA reads as TGTGCCAGCAGCTTTGGGACAGGTCTCGAAGCTTTCTTT.

This clonotype was counted many times. The CDR3 protein is CASTWAPNTEAFF. CDR3 coding DNA: TGCGCCAGCACCTGGGCACCGAACACTGAAGCTTTCTTT. This chain uses TRBV5-1 with TRBJ1-1; no clear D. Germline loops: CDR1 SGHRS, CDR2 YFSETQ. This CDR3 has 13 residues. Trimming removed 6 bases from V and 1 base from J, with 10 bases in between.

A word on this clonotype: Its ends do not fully match the called genes, so a read error is possible. This sequence joins TRBV12-3 or TRBV12-4 and TRBJ1-6, with TRBD1 matching 7 bases. The CDR3 contains 14 residues. CDR3 DNA: TGTGCCAGCAGGGGGGACAGCCTTAATTCACTCCTCCACTTT. Translation gives CASRGDSLNSLLHF.

This chain links TRBV24-1 with TRBJ1-4; 7 bases fit TRBD1. This CDR3 is built from 16 residues. CDR1 and CDR2 (germline): KGHDR, SFDVKD. V shed 3 bases, J shed 4 bases, and the junction held 7 bases outside the gene matches. The CDR3 loop reads CATSDNRGDGNEKLFF. In DNA form, the CDR3 reads TGTGCCACCAGTGATAACAGGGGAGATGGTAATGAAAAACTGTTTTTT.

The chain couples TRBV11-2 to TRBJ2-3, with TRBD2 as a possible D gene (7 bases). This CDR3 is 19 amino acids long. In germline, CDR1 is SGHAT, CDR2 FQNNGV. V was shortened by 5 bases and J by 5 bases, with 29 bases between the two germline ends. CDR3 coding DNA: TGTGCCAGCAGCCTCCCTTGGGGGGGGGGCCCCGTAGGGGAAGATACGCAGTATTTT. Translating gives CASSLPWGGGPVGEDTQYF. Drawing the rest from reference TRBV11-2 and TRBJ2-3, the complete variable domain is EAGVAQSPRYKIIEKRQSVAFWCNPISGHATLYWYQQILGQGPKLLIQFQNNGVVDDSQLPKDRFSAERLKGVDSTLKIQPAKLEDSAVYLCASSLPWGGGPVGEDTQYFGPGTRLTVL.

The sample holds a few counts of this clonotype. The V and J genes are TRBV5-4 and TRBJ1-2, with 7 nucleotides matching TRBD1. Trimming took 0 bases from V and 6 from J; bases not matched to a gene: 2. This CDR3 is 13 amino acids long. CDR1 SGHNT and CDR2 YYREEE come from the germline V gene (reference sequence). CDR3 protein: CASSLERGHGYTF. Here the CDR3 DNA reads TGTGCCAGCAGCTTGGAAAGGGGGCATGGCTACACCTTC.

The rearrangement joins TRBV24-1 to TRBJ2-2; D is uncertain. This CDR3 has 14 amino acids. Trimming took off 0 bases at V and 3 bases at J, with 4 bases between the two ends. From germline, CDR1 is KGHDR and CDR2 SFDVKD. The chain's CDR3 is CATSDLIDTGELFF. CDR3 DNA: TGTGCCACCAGTGATTTGATTGACACCGGGGAGCTGTTTTTT.

This chain uses TRBV2 with TRBJ2-2, with D perhaps matching TRBD2 (6 bases). Germline values: CDR1 SNHLY, CDR2 FYNNEI. Trimming shortened V by 4 bases and J by 4 bases, and 7 bases separated the two germline ends. The CDR3 sequence is 13 residues long. The CDR3 DNA sequence: TGTGCCAGCAGTGGAGCGGGCACCGGGGAGCTGTTTTTT. This sequence encodes CASSGAGTGELFF.

The genes are TRBV14 and TRBJ1-1, with 8 bases matching TRBD1. The J segment lost 0 bases and the V segment lost 4 bases, leaving 4 bases of the junction unmatched. The CDR3 totals 15 residues. Germline V gene data show CDR1 as SGHDN and CDR2 as FVKESK. CDR3 protein: CASSLRTGLNTEAFF. DNA of the CDR3: TGTGCCAGCAGCCTTCGGACAGGGTTGAACACTGAAGCTTTCTTT. Filled out from reference TRBV14 and TRBJ1-1, the complete variable domain reads EAGVTQFPSHSVIEKGQTVTLRCDPISGHDNLYWYRRVMGKEIKFLLHFVKESKQDESGMPNNRFLAERTGGTYSTLKVQPAELEDSGVYFCASSLRTGLNTEAFFGQGTRLTVV.

The CDR3 DNA reads as TGCAGTGCTAGAGTAATGGACACCGGGGAGCTGTTTTTT. It is translated as CSARVMDTGELFF. The chain carries TRBV20-1 and TRBJ2-2; D gene ambiguous. The ends were cut back, 1 base at V and 3 bases at J, with 6 bases in the middle. The germline V gene encodes CDR1 DFQATT and CDR2 SNEGSKA (reference sequence). The CDR3 has 13 amino acids.

Many counts were recorded for this clonotype. J is TRBJ2-3 and V is TRBV6-6, with 11 nucleotides matching TRBD2. This CDR3 is 16 amino acids long. After removal of 4 bases from V and 0 bases from J, the junction contained 3 bases not matched to a gene. Looked up from germline, CDR1 is MNHNY and CDR2 is SVGAGI (reference sequence). The DNA for the CDR3 is TGTGCCAGCAGTTTGGGACTAGCGGCGAGCACAGATACGCAGTATTTT. Translation gives CASSLGLAASTDTQYF.

The chain combines TRBV9 with TRBJ1-6, with TRBD1 as a possible D gene (5 bases). The CDR3 consists of 15 residues. Per the germline V gene, CDR1 is SGDLS and CDR2 is YYNGEE. Trimming removed 0 bases at V and 6 bases at J, with 10 bases between. DNA for the CDR3: TGTGCCAGCAGCGTAGGGGGCGCGGGTAATTCACCCCTCCACTTT. Translation: CASSVGGAGNSPLHF.

This clonotype came up many times. CDR3 sequence (DNA): TGTGCCAGCAGCCACGGGGGGGCCGGTGAGCAGTTCTTC. It encodes CASSHGGAGEQFF. The chain links TRBV12-3 or TRBV12-4 to TRBJ2-1, with 8 bases aligning to TRBD2. CDR3 length: 13 amino acids. V trimming: 6 bases; J trimming: 9 bases; junction bases outside the gene matches: 7.